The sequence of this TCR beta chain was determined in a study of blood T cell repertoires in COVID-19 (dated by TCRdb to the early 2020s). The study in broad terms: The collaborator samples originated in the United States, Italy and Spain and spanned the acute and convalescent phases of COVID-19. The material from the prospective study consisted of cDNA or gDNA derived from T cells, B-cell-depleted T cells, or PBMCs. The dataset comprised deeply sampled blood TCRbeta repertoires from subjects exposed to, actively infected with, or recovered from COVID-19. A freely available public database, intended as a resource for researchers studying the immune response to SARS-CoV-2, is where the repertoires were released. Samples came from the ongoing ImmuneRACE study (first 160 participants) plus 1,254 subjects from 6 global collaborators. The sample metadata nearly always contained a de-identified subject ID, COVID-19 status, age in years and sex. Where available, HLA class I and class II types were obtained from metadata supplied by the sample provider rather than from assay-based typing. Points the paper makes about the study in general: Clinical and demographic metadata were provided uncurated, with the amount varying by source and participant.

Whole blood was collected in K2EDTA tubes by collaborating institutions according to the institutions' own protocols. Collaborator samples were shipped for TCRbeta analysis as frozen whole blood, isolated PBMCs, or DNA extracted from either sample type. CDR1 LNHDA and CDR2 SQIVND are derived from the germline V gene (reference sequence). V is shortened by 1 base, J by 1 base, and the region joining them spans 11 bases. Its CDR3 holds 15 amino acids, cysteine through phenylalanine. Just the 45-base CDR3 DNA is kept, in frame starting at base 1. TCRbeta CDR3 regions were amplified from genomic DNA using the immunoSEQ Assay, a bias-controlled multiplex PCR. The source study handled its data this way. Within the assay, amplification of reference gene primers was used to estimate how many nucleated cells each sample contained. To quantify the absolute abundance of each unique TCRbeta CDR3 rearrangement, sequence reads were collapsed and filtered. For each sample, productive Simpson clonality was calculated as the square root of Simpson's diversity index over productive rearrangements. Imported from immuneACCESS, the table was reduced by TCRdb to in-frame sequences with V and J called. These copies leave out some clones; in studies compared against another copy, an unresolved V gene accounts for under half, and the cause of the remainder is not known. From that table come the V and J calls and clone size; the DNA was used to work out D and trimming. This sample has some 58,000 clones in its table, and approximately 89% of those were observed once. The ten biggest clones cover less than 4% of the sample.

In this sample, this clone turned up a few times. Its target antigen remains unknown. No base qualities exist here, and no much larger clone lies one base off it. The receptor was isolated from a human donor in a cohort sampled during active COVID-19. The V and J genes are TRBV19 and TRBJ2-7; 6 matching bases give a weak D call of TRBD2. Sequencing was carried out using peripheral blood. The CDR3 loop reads CASSIAAGPSYEQYF. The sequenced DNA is TGTGCCAGTAGTATAGCGGCGGGGCCATCCTACGAGCAGTACTTC. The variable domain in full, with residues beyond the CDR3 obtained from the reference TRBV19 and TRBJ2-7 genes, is DGGITQSPKYLFRKEGQNVTLSCEQNLNHDAMYWYRQDPGQGLRLIYYSQIVNDFQKGDIAEGYSVSREKKESFPLTVTSAQKNPTAFYLCASSIAAGPSYEQYFGPGTRLTVT.